These T cell receptor beta chains were read from a single sample in a study of cytomegalovirus exposure and HLA in healthy donors. The method was immunoSEQ multiplex PCR; TCRdb's version includes in-frame clones alone and lacks a portion of them. The sample yields about 150,000 clones, roughly 70% seen once. The sequenced sample consisted of PBMCs. Receptors were obtained from a man aged 25-45 years in good health and CMV-seronegative. Each CDR3 is given with its conserved first and last residue. The D gene is left open where the match is weak. Clone size is given for some rows only: seen once, a few or many times, or a class if the clone is expanded.

D gene: TRBD1; clone size: NA; V gene: TRBV29-1; J gene: TRBJ1-2; CDR3 protein: CSVVEGQLNYGYTF; CDR3 DNA: TGCAGCGTTGTCGAGGGACAGCTTAACTATGGCTACACCTTC
D gene: NA; clone size: NA; V gene: TRBV28; J gene: TRBJ1-2; CDR3 protein: CASTPNGLGRITNYGYTF; CDR3 DNA: TGTGCCAGCACCCCGAACGGTCTGGGGCGGATCACTAACTATGGCTACACCTTC
D gene: TRBD2; clone size: once; V gene: TRBV11-2; J gene: TRBJ2-3; CDR3 protein: CASSLLAGGNTDTQYF; CDR3 DNA: TGTGCCAGCAGCTTACTAGCGGGAGGCAACACAGATACGCAGTATTTT
D gene: TRBD1; clone size: few; V gene: TRBV14; J gene: TRBJ1-4; CDR3 protein: CASSQTGTTNEKLFF; CDR3 DNA: TGTGCCAGCAGCCAGACAGGGACTACTAATGAAAAACTGTTTTTT
D gene: TRBD1; clone size: NA; V gene: TRBV5-1; J gene: TRBJ2-2; CDR3 protein: CASYRGSTGELFF; CDR3 DNA: TGCGCCAGCTACAGGGGCAGCACCGGGGAGCTGTTTTTT
D gene: TRBD1; clone size: NA; V gene: TRBV7-8; J gene: TRBJ2-1; CDR3 protein: CASSSQGAGEQFF; CDR3 DNA: TGTGCCAGCAGCTCCCAGGGGGCGGGTGAGCAGTTCTTC
D gene: NA; clone size: once; V gene: TRBV13; J gene: TRBJ1-2; CDR3 protein: CASSRREGGYGYTF; CDR3 DNA: TGTGCCAGCAGCCGTCGTGAGGGAGGCTATGGCTACACCTTC
D gene: TRBD1; clone size: NA; V gene: TRBV28; J gene: TRBJ2-2; CDR3 protein: CASSPQGVNTGELFF; CDR3 DNA: TGTGCCAGCAGTCCCCAGGGGGTAAACACCGGGGAGCTGTTTTTT
D gene: TRBD2; clone size: once; V gene: TRBV19; J gene: TRBJ2-5; CDR3 protein: CASSMGVAGEQYF; CDR3 DNA: TGTGCCAGTAGTATGGGGGTAGCGGGGGAGCAGTACTTC
D gene: NA; clone size: NA; V gene: TRBV5-4; J gene: TRBJ2-2; CDR3 protein: CASSLKGINTGELFF; CDR3 DNA: TGTGCCAGCAGCTTAAAGGGGATTAACACCGGGGAGCTGTTTTTT
D gene: NA; clone size: NA; V gene: TRBV10-2; J gene: TRBJ1-4; CDR3 protein: CASSDAGGNEKLFF; CDR3 DNA: TGCGCCAGCAGTGACGCGGGGGGCAATGAAAAACTGTTTTTT
D gene: NA; clone size: NA; V gene: TRBV9; J gene: TRBJ2-2; CDR3 protein: CASSVSGGSNTGELFF; CDR3 DNA: TGTGCCAGCAGCGTGAGTGGGGGGTCTAACACCGGGGAGCTGTTTTTT
D gene: TRBD2; clone size: NA; V gene: TRBV2; J gene: TRBJ2-3; CDR3 protein: CASRARAGGVADTQYF; CDR3 DNA: TGTGCCAGCAGGGCGCGGGCGGGGGGTGTCGCAGATACGCAGTATTTT
D gene: NA; clone size: NA; V gene: TRBV4-2; J gene: TRBJ1-5; CDR3 protein: CASSHLKGNQPQHF; CDR3 DNA: TGTGCCAGCAGCCATTTGAAGGGGAATCAGCCCCAGCATTTT
D gene: TRBD1; clone size: NA; V gene: TRBV27; J gene: TRBJ1-2; CDR3 protein: CASSLGQGFGYTF; CDR3 DNA: TGTGCCAGCAGTCTAGGACAGGGCTTTGGCTACACCTTC
D gene: TRBD1; clone size: NA; V gene: TRBV27; J gene: TRBJ2-1; CDR3 protein: CASSGDRGYNEQFF; CDR3 DNA: TGTGCCAGCAGTGGGGACAGGGGTTACAATGAGCAGTTCTTC
D gene: TRBD2; clone size: NA; V gene: TRBV4-1; J gene: TRBJ2-3; CDR3 protein: CASSHPRGERATDTQYF; CDR3 DNA: TGCGCCAGCAGCCATCCCCGGGGGGAGCGGGCCACAGATACGCAGTATTTT
D gene: NA; clone size: NA; V gene: TRBV19; J gene: TRBJ2-7; CDR3 protein: CASSIVAGDEQYF; CDR3 DNA: TGTGCCAGTAGTATAGTAGCAGGGGACGAGCAGTACTTC
D gene: NA; clone size: NA; V gene: TRBV9; J gene: TRBJ1-2; CDR3 protein: CASSAQQSNYGYTF; CDR3 DNA: TGTGCCAGCAGCGCGCAACAGTCTAACTATGGCTACACCTTC
D gene: TRBD1; clone size: NA; V gene: TRBV18; J gene: TRBJ1-2; CDR3 protein: CASSQTGTEYGYTF; CDR3 DNA: TGTGCCAGCTCACAGACAGGGACAGAATATGGCTACACCTTC
D gene: TRBD2; clone size: NA; V gene: TRBV7-6; J gene: TRBJ2-1; CDR3 protein: CASSLVLAGGGNEQFF; CDR3 DNA: TGTGCCAGCAGCTTAGTACTAGCGGGGGGTGGTAATGAGCAGTTCTTC
D gene: NA; clone size: NA; V gene: TRBV11-2; J gene: TRBJ1-4; CDR3 protein: CASSQRRDDEKLFF; CDR3 DNA: TGTGCCAGCAGCCAACGGCGGGACGATGAAAAACTGTTTTTT
D gene: NA; clone size: few; V gene: TRBV9; J gene: TRBJ2-3; CDR3 protein: CASSERGIGTDTQYF; CDR3 DNA: TGTGCCAGCAGCGAAAGGGGTATAGGGACAGATACGCAGTATTTT
D gene: NA; clone size: NA; V gene: TRBV9; J gene: TRBJ2-1; CDR3 protein: CASSSQQGYNEQFF; CDR3 DNA: TGTGCCAGCAGCTCCCAACAGGGTTACAATGAGCAGTTCTTC
D gene: NA; clone size: few; V gene: TRBV19; J gene: TRBJ1-5; CDR3 protein: CASSRQHSNQPQHF; CDR3 DNA: TGTGCCAGTAGTCGACAGCATAGCAATCAGCCCCAGCATTTT
D gene: NA; clone size: few; V gene: TRBV28; J gene: TRBJ1-4; CDR3 protein: CASSLGSGQMEKLFF; CDR3 DNA: TGTGCCAGCAGTTTAGGGTCCGGACAGATGGAAAAACTGTTTTTT
D gene: TRBD1; clone size: NA; V gene: TRBV6-1; J gene: TRBJ2-5; CDR3 protein: CASSESPGQGRETQYF; CDR3 DNA: TGTGCCAGCAGTGAATCCCCGGGACAGGGGCGAGAGACCCAGTACTTC
D gene: NA; clone size: NA; V gene: TRBV9; J gene: TRBJ1-3; CDR3 protein: CASSRSGNTIYF; CDR3 DNA: TGTGCCAGCAGCCGCTCTGGAAACACCATATATTTT
D gene: TRBD2; clone size: NA; V gene: TRBV18; J gene: TRBJ2-7; CDR3 protein: CASSPIGGRNYEQYF; CDR3 DNA: TGTGCCAGCTCACCCATTGGCGGGAGGAACTACGAGCAGTACTTC
D gene: TRBD1; clone size: NA; V gene: TRBV18; J gene: TRBJ2-7; CDR3 protein: CASSPPYDRGNYEQYF; CDR3 DNA: TGTGCCAGCTCACCACCGTACGACAGGGGGAACTACGAGCAGTACTTC
D gene: TRBD2; clone size: NA; V gene: TRBV5-1; J gene: TRBJ2-7; CDR3 protein: CASSFGSGRAVEQYF; CDR3 DNA: TGCGCCAGCAGCTTTGGTAGCGGGAGGGCCGTGGAGCAGTACTTC
D gene: TRBD1; clone size: NA; V gene: TRBV5-4; J gene: TRBJ2-7; CDR3 protein: CASSLGTGQYEQYF; CDR3 DNA: TGTGCCAGCAGCCTAGGGACAGGGCAATACGAGCAGTACTTC
D gene: NA; clone size: NA; V gene: TRBV2; J gene: TRBJ1-2; CDR3 protein: CASTLRVGYTF; CDR3 DNA: TGTGCCAGCACCCTCCGGGTCGGCTACACCTTC
D gene: NA; clone size: NA; V gene: TRBV30; J gene: TRBJ1-1; CDR3 protein: CAWRMQGIGANTEAFF; CDR3 DNA: TGTGCCTGGAGAATGCAGGGAATTGGAGCGAACACTGAAGCTTTCTTT
D gene: TRBD2; clone size: NA; V gene: TRBV30; J gene: TRBJ2-7; CDR3 protein: CAWSVSSGSYEQYF; CDR3 DNA: TGTGCCTGGAGTGTATCCAGCGGGAGCTACGAGCAGTACTTC
D gene: TRBD1; clone size: NA; V gene: TRBV6-5; J gene: TRBJ2-7; CDR3 protein: CASRPGQGAYEQYF; CDR3 DNA: TGTGCCAGCAGGCCGGGACAGGGGGCCTACGAGCAGTACTTC
D gene: NA; clone size: NA; V gene: TRBV28; J gene: TRBJ1-1; CDR3 protein: CATGGVNTEAFF; CDR3 DNA: TGTGCCACGGGAGGAGTGAACACTGAAGCTTTCTTT
D gene: TRBD2; clone size: NA; V gene: TRBV25-1; J gene: TRBJ2-3; CDR3 protein: CASSLSGSPDTQYF; CDR3 DNA: TGTGCCAGCAGTCTGAGCGGGAGTCCAGATACGCAGTATTTT
D gene: NA; clone size: NA; V gene: TRBV5-6; J gene: TRBJ1-1; CDR3 protein: CASSFASGGHTEAFF; CDR3 DNA: TGTGCCAGCAGCTTTGCCTCGGGGGGCCACACTGAAGCTTTCTTT
D gene: TRBD2; clone size: NA; V gene: TRBV28; J gene: TRBJ2-7; CDR3 protein: CASRPTSGGTYEQYF; CDR3 DNA: TGTGCCAGCAGACCCACTAGCGGGGGTACCTACGAGCAGTACTTC
D gene: TRBD2; clone size: NA; V gene: TRBV6-5; J gene: TRBJ2-3; CDR3 protein: CASSYGGLAGSDTQYF; CDR3 DNA: TGTGCCAGCAGTTACGGCGGACTAGCGGGGTCAGATACGCAGTATTTT
D gene: TRBD2; clone size: NA; V gene: TRBV30; J gene: TRBJ2-1; CDR3 protein: CAWTSGSNEQFF; CDR3 DNA: TGTGCCTGGACTAGCGGGAGTAATGAGCAGTTCTTC
D gene: NA; clone size: NA; V gene: TRBV12-2; J gene: TRBJ2-1; CDR3 protein: CASRLRTSGRLREFF; CDR3 DNA: TGTGCAAGTCGCTTAAGGACTAGCGGGAGATTAAGAGAGTTCTTC
D gene: NA; clone size: NA; V gene: TRBV21-1; J gene: TRBJ2-5; CDR3 protein: CASSKVGTHPQFSYQETQYF; CDR3 DNA: TGTGCCAGCAGCAAAGTAGGGACTCACCCGCAATTCTCGTACCAAGAGACCCAGTACTTC
D gene: TRBD1; clone size: NA; V gene: TRBV29-1; J gene: TRBJ2-7; CDR3 protein: CSVGTGSSYEQYF; CDR3 DNA: TGCAGCGTCGGGACAGGGAGCTCCTACGAGCAGTACTTC
D gene: TRBD2; clone size: NA; V gene: TRBV9; J gene: TRBJ2-3; CDR3 protein: CASGKGLAGGDTQYF; CDR3 DNA: TGTGCCAGCGGAAAGGGACTAGCGGGAGGGGATACGCAGTATTTT
D gene: TRBD1; clone size: once; V gene: TRBV6-5; J gene: TRBJ1-5; CDR3 protein: CASRGGQGSQPQHF; CDR3 DNA: TGTGCCAGCAGGGGGGGACAGGGTAGTCAGCCCCAGCATTTT
D gene: NA; clone size: NA; V gene: TRBV28; J gene: TRBJ1-1; CDR3 protein: CAITDSLNTEAFF; CDR3 DNA: TGTGCCATCACAGACAGCCTGAACACTGAAGCTTTCTTT
D gene: NA; clone size: NA; V gene: TRBV7-9; J gene: TRBJ2-7; CDR3 protein: CASSLDISYEQYF; CDR3 DNA: TGTGCCAGCAGCTTAGACATCTCCTACGAGCAGTACTTC
D gene: TRBD1; clone size: NA; V gene: TRBV6-1; J gene: TRBJ1-2; CDR3 protein: CASTDRDYGYTF; CDR3 DNA: TGTGCCAGCACTGACAGGGACTATGGCTACACCTTC
D gene: TRBD1; clone size: NA; V gene: TRBV5-6; J gene: TRBJ2-7; CDR3 protein: CASSPRDRGNRYEQYF; CDR3 DNA: TGTGCCAGCAGCCCCCGGGACAGGGGCAACCGGTACGAGCAGTACTTC
D gene: NA; clone size: NA; V gene: TRBV15; J gene: TRBJ2-7; CDR3 protein: CATSRDPTGLDEQYF; CDR3 DNA: TGTGCCACCAGCAGAGATCCCACAGGGTTGGACGAGCAGTACTTC
D gene: NA; clone size: few; V gene: TRBV20-1; J gene: TRBJ1-2; CDR3 protein: CSARDIYGYTF; CDR3 DNA: TGCAGTGCTCGGGACATCTATGGCTACACCTTC
D gene: NA; clone size: NA; V gene: TRBV9; J gene: TRBJ2-5; CDR3 protein: CASSGIGTPAMAQYF; CDR3 DNA: TGTGCCAGCAGCGGCATCGGGACTCCTGCTATGGCCCAGTACTTC
D gene: TRBD1; clone size: NA; V gene: TRBV2; J gene: TRBJ2-6; CDR3 protein: CASRRGDRGLGGANVLTF; CDR3 DNA: TGTGCCAGCAGGAGGGGAGACAGGGGGCTAGGTGGGGCCAACGTCCTGACTTTC
D gene: TRBD2; clone size: few; V gene: TRBV27; J gene: TRBJ2-6; CDR3 protein: CASSSVPGLAGASGANVLTF; CDR3 DNA: TGTGCCAGCAGTTCTGTCCCGGGACTAGCGGGAGCTTCGGGGGCCAACGTCCTGACTTTC
D gene: NA; clone size: NA; V gene: TRBV5-1; J gene: TRBJ2-6; CDR3 protein: CASSPLTSGANGLTF; CDR3 DNA: TGCGCCAGCAGCCCCTTGACCTCTGGGGCCAACGGCCTGACTTTC
D gene: TRBD2; clone size: NA; V gene: TRBV2; J gene: TRBJ2-3; CDR3 protein: CASSPAGRGSTDTQYF; CDR3 DNA: TGTGCCAGCAGTCCTGCCGGGAGGGGTAGCACAGATACGCAGTATTTT
D gene: NA; clone size: NA; V gene: TRBV5-1; J gene: TRBJ2-3; CDR3 protein: CASSFRQGTDTQYF; CDR3 DNA: TGCGCCAGCAGCTTCCGTCAGGGGACAGATACGCAGTATTTT